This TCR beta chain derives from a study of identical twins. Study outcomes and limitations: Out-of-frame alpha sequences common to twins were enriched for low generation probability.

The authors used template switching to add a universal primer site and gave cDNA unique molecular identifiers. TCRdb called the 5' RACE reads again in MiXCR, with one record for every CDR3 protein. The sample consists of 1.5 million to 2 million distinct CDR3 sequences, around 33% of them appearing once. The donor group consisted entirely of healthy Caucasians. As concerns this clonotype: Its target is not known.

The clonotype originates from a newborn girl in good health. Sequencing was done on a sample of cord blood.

The CDR3 nucleotides are TGTGCCAGCAGTTTAGCGTGGCGGAGCAATCAGCCCCAGCATTTT. Protein: CASSLAWRSNQPQHF. This chain joins TRBV12-3 or TRBV12-4 and TRBJ1-5; no clear D. V dropped 0 bases and J dropped 1 base, with 7 bases sitting between them. The CDR3 is 15 residues long.